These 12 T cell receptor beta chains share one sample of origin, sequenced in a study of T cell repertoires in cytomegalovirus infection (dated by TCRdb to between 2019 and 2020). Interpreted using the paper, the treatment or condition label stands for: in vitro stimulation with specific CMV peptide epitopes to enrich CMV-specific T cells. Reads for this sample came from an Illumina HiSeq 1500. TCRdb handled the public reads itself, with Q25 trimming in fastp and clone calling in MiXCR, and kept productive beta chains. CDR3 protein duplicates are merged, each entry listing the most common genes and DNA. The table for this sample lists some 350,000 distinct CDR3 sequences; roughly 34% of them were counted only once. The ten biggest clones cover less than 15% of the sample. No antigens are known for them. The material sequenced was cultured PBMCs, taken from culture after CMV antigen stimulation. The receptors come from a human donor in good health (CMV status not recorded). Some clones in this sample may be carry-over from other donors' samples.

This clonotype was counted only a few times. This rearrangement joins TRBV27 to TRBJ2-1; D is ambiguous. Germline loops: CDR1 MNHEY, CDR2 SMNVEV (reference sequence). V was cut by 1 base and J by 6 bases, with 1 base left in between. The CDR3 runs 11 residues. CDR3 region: CASSLFNEQFF. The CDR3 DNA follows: TGTGCCAGCAGTTTATTCAATGAGCAGTTCTTC.

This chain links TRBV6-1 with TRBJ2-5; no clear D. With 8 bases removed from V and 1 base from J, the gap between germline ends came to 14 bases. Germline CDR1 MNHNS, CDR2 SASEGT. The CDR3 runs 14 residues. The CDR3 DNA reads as TGTGCCAGCTCCCCGGCTACCGTCCAAGAGACCCAGTACTTC. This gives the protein CASSPATVQETQYF.

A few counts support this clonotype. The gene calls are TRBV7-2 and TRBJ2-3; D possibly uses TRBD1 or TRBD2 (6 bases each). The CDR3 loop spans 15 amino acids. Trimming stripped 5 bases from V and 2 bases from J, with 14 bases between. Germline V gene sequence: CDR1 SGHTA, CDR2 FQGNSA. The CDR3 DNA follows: TGTGCCAGCAGCATACCGGGGGCATTCACAGATACGCAGTATTTT. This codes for CASSIPGAFTDTQYF.

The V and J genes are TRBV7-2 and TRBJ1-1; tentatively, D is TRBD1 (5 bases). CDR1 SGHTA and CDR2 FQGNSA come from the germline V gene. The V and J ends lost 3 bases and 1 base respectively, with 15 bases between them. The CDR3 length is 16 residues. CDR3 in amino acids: CASSFPAGTANTEAFF. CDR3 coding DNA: TGTGCCAGCAGCTTTCCGGCCGGGACGGCGAACACTGAAGCTTTCTTT.

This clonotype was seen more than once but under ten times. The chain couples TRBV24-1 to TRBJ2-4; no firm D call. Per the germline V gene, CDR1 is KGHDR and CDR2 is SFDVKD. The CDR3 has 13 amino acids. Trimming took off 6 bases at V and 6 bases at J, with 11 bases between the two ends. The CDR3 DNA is TGTGCCACCAGTCGGTCAGGCACAAACATTCAGTACTTC. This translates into CATSRSGTNIQYF.

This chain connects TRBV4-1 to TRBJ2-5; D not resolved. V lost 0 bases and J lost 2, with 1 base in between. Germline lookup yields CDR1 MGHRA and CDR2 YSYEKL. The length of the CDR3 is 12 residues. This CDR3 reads CASSQEQETQYF. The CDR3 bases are TGCGCCAGCAGCCAAGAACAAGAGACCCAGTACTTC.

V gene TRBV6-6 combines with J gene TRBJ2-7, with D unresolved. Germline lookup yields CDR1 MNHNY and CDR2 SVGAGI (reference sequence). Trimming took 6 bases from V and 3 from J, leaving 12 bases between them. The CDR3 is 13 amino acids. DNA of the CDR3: TGTGCCAGCAGCTATTCTCCTCTCTACGAGCAGTACTTC. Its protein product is CASSYSPLYEQYF.

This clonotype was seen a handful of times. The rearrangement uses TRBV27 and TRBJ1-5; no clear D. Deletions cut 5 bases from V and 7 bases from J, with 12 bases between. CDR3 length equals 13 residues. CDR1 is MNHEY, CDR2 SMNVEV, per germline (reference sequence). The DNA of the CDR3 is TGTGCCAGCAGTCAGCGGGGAGACCAGCCCCAGCATTTT. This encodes CASSQRGDQPQHF.

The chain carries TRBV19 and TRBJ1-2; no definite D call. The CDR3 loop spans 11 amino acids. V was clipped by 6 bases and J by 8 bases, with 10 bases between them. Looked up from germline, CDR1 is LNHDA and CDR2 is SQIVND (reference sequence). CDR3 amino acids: CASRINSGYTF. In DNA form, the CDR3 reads TGTGCCAGTAGAATCAATTCCGGCTACACCTTC.

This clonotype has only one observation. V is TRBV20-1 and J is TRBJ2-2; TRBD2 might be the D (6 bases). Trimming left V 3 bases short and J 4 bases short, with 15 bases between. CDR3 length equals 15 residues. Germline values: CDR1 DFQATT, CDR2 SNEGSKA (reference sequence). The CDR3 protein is CSASPAGRGTGELFF. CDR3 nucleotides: TGCAGTGCTAGCCCAGCGGGTAGGGGCACCGGGGAGCTGTTTTTT.

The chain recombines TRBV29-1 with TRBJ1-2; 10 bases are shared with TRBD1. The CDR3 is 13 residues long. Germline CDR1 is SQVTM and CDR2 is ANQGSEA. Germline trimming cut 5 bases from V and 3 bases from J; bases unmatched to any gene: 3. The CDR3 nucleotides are TGCAGCGTTTATGGGACAGGGGACTATGGCTACACCTTC. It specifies CSVYGTGDYGYTF.

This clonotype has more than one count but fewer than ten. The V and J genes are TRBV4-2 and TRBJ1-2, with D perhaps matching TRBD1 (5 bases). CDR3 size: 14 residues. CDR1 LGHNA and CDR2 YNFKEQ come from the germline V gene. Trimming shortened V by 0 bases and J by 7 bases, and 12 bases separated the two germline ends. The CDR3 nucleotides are TGTGCCAGCAGCCAAGAGGGACTCGTGAGTGGCTACACCTTC. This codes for CASSQEGLVSGYTF.